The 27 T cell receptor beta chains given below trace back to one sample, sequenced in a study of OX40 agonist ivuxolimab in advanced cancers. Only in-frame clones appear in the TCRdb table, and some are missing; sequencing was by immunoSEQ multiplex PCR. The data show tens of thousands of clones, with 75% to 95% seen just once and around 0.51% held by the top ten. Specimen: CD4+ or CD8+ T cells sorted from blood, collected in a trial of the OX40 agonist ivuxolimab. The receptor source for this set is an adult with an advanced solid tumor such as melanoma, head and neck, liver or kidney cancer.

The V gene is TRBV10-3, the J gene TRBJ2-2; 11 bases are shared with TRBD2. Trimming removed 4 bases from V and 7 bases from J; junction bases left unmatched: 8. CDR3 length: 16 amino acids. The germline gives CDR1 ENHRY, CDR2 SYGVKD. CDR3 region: CAISVTSGMGSGELFF. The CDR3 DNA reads TGTGCCATCAGTGTGACTAGCGGGATGGGGAGCGGGGAGCTGTTTTTT.

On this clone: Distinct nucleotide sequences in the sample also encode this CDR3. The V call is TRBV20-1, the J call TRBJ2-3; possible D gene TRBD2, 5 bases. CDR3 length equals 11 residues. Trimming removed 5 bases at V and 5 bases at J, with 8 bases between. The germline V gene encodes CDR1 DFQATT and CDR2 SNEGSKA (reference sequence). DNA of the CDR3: TGCAGTGCTTCCCGGGAAGATACGCAGTATTTT. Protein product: CSASREDTQYF.

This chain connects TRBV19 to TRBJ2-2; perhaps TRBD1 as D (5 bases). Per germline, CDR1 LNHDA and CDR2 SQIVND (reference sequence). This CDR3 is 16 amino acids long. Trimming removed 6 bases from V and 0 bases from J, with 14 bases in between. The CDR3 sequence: CASRPKGQANTGELFF. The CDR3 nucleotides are TGTGCCAGTAGACCTAAGGGGCAAGCGAACACCGGGGAGCTGTTTTTT. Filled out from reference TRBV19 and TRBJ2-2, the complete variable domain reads DGGITQSPKYLFRKEGQNVTLSCEQNLNHDAMYWYRQDPGQGLRLIYYSQIVNDFQKGDIAEGYSVSREKKESFPLTVTSAQKNPTAFYLCASRPKGQANTGELFFGEGSRLTVL.

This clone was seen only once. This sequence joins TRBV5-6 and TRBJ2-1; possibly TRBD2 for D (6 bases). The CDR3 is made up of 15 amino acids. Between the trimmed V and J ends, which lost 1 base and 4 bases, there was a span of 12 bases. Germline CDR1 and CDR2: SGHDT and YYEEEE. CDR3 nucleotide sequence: TGTGCCAGCAGCTTGTTACTAGCAGATTACAATGAGCAGTTCTTC. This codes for CASSLLLADYNEQFF. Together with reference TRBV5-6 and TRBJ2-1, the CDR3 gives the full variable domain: DAGVTQSPTHLIKTRGQQVTLRCSPKSGHDTVSWYQQALGQGPQFIFQYYEEEERQRGNFPDRFSGHQFPNYSSELNVNALLLGDSALYLCASSLLLADYNEQFFGPGTRLTVL.

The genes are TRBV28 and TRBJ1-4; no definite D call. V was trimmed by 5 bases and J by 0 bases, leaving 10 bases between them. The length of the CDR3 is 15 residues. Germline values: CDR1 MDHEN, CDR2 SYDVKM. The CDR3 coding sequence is TGTGCCAGCAGTGCCTCGTTCGCAACTAATGAAAAACTGTTTTTT. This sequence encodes CASSASFATNEKLFF.

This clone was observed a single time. The CDR3 nucleotides read TGTGCCAGCAGCCACACGGAGACCCAGTACTTC. Translating gives CASSHTETQYF. J is TRBJ2-5 and V is TRBV14; no firm D call. This CDR3 is built from 11 residues. The germline V gene encodes CDR1 SGHDN and CDR2 FVKESK. Deletions cut 3 bases from V and 5 bases from J, with 4 bases between.

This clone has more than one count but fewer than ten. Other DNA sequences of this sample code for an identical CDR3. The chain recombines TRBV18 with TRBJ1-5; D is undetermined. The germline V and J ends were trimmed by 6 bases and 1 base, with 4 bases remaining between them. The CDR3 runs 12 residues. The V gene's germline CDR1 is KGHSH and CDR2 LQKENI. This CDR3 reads CASSDSNQPQHF. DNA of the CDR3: TGTGCCAGCTCGGACAGCAATCAGCCCCAGCATTTT.

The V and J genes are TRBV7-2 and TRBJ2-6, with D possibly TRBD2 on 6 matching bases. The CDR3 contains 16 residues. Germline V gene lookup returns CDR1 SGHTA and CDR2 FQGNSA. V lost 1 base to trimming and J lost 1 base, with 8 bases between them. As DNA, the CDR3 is TGTGCCAGCAGCTTAGGGAGGGCTTCTGGGGCCAACGTCCTGACTTTC. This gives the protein CASSLGRASGANVLTF.

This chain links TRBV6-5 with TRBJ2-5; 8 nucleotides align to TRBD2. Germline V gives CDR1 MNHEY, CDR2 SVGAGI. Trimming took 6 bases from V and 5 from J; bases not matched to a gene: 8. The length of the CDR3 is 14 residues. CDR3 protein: CASRNRGGLETQYF. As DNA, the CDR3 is TGTGCCAGCAGAAATCGGGGGGGTCTGGAGACCCAGTACTTC.

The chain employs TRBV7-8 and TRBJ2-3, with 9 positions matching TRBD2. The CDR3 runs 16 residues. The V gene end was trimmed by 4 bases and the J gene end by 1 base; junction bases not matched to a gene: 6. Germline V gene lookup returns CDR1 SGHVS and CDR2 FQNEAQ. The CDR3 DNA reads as TGTGCCAGCAGCTCCACACTAGCGGGTCGCACAGATACGCAGTATTTT. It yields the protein CASSSTLAGRTDTQYF.

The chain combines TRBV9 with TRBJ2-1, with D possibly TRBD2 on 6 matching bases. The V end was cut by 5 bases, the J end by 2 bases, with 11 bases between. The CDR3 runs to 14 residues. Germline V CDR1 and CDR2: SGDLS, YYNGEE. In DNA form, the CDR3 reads TGTGCCAGCAGGGGCGGGGTCGCCTACAATGAGCAGTTCTTC. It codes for CASRGGVAYNEQFF.

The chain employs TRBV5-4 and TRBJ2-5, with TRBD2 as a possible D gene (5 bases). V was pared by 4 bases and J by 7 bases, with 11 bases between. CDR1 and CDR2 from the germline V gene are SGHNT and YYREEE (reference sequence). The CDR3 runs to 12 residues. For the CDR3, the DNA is TGTGCCAGCAGCCCCTTAGGAGGGACCCAGTACTTC. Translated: CASSPLGGTQYF.

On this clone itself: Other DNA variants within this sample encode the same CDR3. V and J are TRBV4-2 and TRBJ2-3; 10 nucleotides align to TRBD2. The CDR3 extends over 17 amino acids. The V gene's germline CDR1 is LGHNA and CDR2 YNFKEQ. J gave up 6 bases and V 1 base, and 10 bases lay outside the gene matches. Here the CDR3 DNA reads TGTGCCAGCAGCCAAGGAGCGGGAGGGGTGAATACGGATACGCAGTATTTT. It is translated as CASSQGAGGVNTDTQYF.

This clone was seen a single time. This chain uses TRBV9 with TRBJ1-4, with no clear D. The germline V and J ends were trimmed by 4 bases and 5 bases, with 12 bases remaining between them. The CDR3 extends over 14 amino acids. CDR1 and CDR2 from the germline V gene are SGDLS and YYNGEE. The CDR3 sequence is CASSPPGENEKLFF. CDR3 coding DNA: TGTGCCAGCAGCCCGCCCGGGGAAAATGAAAAACTGTTTTTT.

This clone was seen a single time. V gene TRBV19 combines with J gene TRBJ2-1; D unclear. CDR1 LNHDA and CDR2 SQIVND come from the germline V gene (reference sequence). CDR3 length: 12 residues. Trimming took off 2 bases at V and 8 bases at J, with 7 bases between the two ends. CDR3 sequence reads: CASSITEDEQFF. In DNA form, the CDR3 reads TGTGCCAGTAGTATAACCGAGGATGAGCAGTTCTTC.

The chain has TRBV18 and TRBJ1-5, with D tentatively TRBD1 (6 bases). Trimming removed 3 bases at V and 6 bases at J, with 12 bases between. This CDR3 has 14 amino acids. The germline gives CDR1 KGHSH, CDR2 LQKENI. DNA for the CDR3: TGTGCCAGCTCACCCACCCAGGGGAGTCAGCCCCAGCATTTT. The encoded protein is CASSPTQGSQPQHF.

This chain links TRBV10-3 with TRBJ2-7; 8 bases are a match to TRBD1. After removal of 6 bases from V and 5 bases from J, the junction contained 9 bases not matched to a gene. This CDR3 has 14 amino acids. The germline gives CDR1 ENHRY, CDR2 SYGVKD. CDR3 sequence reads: CAIRSGQGEHEQYF. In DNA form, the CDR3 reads TGTGCCATCAGATCCGGACAGGGAGAGCACGAGCAGTACTTC.

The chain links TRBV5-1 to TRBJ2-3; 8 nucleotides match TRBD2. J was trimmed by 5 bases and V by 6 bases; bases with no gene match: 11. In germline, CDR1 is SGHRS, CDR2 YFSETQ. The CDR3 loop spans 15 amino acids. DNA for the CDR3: TGCGCCAGCAATCTTAGCGGGACTCGAGGAGATACGCAGTATTTT. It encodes CASNLSGTRGDTQYF.

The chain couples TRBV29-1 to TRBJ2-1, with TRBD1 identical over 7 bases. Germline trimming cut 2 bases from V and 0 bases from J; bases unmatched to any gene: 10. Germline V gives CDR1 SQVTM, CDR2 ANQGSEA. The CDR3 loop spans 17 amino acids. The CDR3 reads CSVEPRQGLSSYNEQFF. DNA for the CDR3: TGCAGCGTTGAACCCAGACAGGGTTTGAGCTCCTACAATGAGCAGTTCTTC.

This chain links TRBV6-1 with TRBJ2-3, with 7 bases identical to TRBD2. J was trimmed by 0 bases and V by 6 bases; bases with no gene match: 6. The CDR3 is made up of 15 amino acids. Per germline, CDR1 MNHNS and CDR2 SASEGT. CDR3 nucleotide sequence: TGTGCCAGCAGAGGGGAGGGTATAAGCACAGATACGCAGTATTTT. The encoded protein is CASRGEGISTDTQYF.

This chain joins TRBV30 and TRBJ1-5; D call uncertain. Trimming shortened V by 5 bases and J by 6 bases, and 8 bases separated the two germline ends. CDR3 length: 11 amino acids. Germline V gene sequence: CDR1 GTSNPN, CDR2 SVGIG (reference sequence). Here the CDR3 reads CAWGLGQPQHF. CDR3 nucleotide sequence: TGTGCCTGGGGGCTGGGTCAGCCCCAGCATTTT.

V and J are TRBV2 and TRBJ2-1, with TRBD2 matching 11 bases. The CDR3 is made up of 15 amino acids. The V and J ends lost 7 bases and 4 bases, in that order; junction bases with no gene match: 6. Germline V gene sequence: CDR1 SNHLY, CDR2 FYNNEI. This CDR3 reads CASTTSGGLYNEQFF. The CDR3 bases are TGTGCCAGCACAACTAGCGGGGGACTTTACAATGAGCAGTTCTTC.

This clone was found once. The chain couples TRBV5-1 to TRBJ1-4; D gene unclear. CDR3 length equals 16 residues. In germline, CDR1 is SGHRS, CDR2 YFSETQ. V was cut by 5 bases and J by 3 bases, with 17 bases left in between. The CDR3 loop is CASSSITGQANEKLFF. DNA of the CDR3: TGCGCCAGCAGTTCTATTACCGGGCAGGCTAATGAAAAACTGTTTTTT. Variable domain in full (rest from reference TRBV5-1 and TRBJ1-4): KAGVTQTPRYLIKTRGQQVTLSCSPISGHRSVSWYQQTPGQGLQFLFEYFSETQRNKGNFPGRFSGRQFSNSRSEMNVSTLELGDSALYLCASSSITGQANEKLFFGSGTQLSVL.

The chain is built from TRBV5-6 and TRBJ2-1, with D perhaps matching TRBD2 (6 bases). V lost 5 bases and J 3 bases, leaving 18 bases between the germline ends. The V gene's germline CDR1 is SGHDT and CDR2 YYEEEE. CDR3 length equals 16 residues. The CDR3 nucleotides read TGTGCCAGCAGGTTTTACGGCGGGGATAACTACAATGAGCAGTTCTTC. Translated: CASRFYGGDNYNEQFF.

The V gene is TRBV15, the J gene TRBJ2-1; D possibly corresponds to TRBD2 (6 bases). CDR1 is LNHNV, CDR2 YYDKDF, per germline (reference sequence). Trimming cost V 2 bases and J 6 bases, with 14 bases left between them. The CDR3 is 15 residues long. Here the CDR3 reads CATSRWLASGNEQFF. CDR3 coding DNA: TGTGCCACCAGCAGATGGCTAGCGTCGGGCAATGAGCAGTTCTTC. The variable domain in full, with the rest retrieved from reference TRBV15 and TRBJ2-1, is DAMVIQNPRYQVTQFGKPVTLSCSQTLNHNVMYWYQQKSSQAPKLLFHYYDKDFNNEADTPDNFQSRRPNTSFCFLDIRSPGLGDTAMYLCATSRWLASGNEQFFGPGTRLTVL.

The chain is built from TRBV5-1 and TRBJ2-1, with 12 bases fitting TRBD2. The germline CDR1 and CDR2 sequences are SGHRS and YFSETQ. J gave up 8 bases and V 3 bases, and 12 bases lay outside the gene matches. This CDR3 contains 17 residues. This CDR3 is CASSSDGLAGFWDEQFF. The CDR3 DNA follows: TGCGCCAGCAGCTCGGATGGACTAGCGGGGTTTTGGGATGAGCAGTTCTTC.

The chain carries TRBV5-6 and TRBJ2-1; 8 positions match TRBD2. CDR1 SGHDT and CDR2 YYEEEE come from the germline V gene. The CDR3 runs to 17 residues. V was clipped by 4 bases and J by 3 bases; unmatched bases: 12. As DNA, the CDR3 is TGTGCCAGCAGCCTGGTTTCGGGACTAGGTAACTACAATGAGCAGTTCTTC. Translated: CASSLVSGLGNYNEQFF.